This T cell receptor (beta chain) was captured in a study of graft-versus-host responses after intestinal transplantation (dated by TCRdb to about 2021). Context from the whole study: The transplants that recipients got were multivisceral, liver-intestinal, or isolated intestinal. Alloreactive clones were identified by sequencing pre-transplant mixed lymphocyte reaction products and comparing these products with unstimulated pre-transplant donor and recipient T cells. After intestinal transplantation, graft-versus-host and host-versus-graft alloreactive T cell clones were followed in the graft, circulation and bone marrow using bulk TCR-beta CDR3 sequencing. A peak of at least 4% donor T cells among recipient peripheral blood mononuclear cells was the definition used for donor T cell macrochimerism. Of the roughly 24 intestinal transplant recipients enrolled in the cohort, one of whom was a retransplant, a few patients without pretransplant specimens were excluded. Rather than going through the commercial service, samples from three later patients were sequenced in-house on an Illumina MiSeq and processed with MiXCR. Every recipient was given anti-thymocyte globulin induction, then maintenance tacrolimus and steroids for around three years. Results the study describes overall, beyond this receptor: Early after transplant, peak levels of circulating GvH clones were found to be associated with declines in HvG clones. GvH clones were detected in recipient bone marrow, and some of these GvH clones were observed earlier in ileal mucosa or blood, consistent with an intestinal mucosal origin. Conclusions were limited by the relatively low number and heterogeneity of intestinal transplant patients. In patients with donor T cell macrochimerism, the allografts had high GvH to HvG T cell clonal ratios.

The time point label here, explained by the study, means: cells obtained before transplantation from donor or recipient. CD3+CD4+ and CD3+CD8+ populations were FACS-sorted from unstimulated pre-transplant donor and recipient cells taken from spleen or lymph nodes. Comments on this clone: Its antigen is unknown. There are no base qualities to consult, and no much larger clone falls within one base.

Libraries were made using the immunoSEQ multiplex PCR assay. In most patients, genomic DNA was isolated using the Qiagen DNeasy Blood and Tissue Kit and sent frozen to Adaptive Biotechnologies for TCR sequencing. High-throughput TCR-beta CDR3 sequencing of genomic DNA from most patients was performed by Adaptive Biotechnologies. The authors' analysis ran thus. Adaptive's ImmunoSEQ software supplied the TCR sequencing data for around 17 patients, while MiXCR and VDJtools were used to process a few other patients. CD4 versus CD8 sorting errors were corrected by removing sequences found in both subsets at a frequency ratio below 5:1. Because the origin of CDR3 nucleotide sequences shared between donor and recipient could not be assigned, those sequences were removed. At least 2-fold expansion over unstimulated cells and a minimum CFSE-low frequency of 0.002% (template counts) or 0.001% (read counts) were required for clones to be classified as alloreactive. Mappable clones were those detected in sequenced pre-transplant spleen, lymph node, or MLR CFSE-low populations of the donor or recipient. Cumulative frequency of alloreactive clones was calculated as a percentage of all sequences weighted by copy number. The immuneACCESS repertoire file appears here via TCRdb, limited to in-frame rearrangements. These files lack a portion of the clones; in checked studies, under half of the deficit traces to unresolved V genes, and the cause of the others is not known. Clone size and V and J calls were adopted from that table, with D and trimming inferred from the DNA. A total of 90,000 to 150,000 clones appear in this sample, around 93% of them only once. Of the sample, more than 0.09% falls within the top ten clones.

Including cysteine and phenylalanine, the CDR3 has 16 amino acids. The read is trimmed to its CDR3 DNA, 48 bases read in frame from base 1. V loses 6 bases of germline sequence and J loses 4 bases, and the interval between the two ends is 21 bases. CDR1 and CDR2 were assigned from the germline V gene as MRHNA and SNTAGT. The chain employs TRBV6-4 and TRBJ1-1; a confident D gene designation cannot be given. The sequencing here drew on unstimulated CD4+ T cells sorted from spleen or lymph node cells, taken before intestinal transplant. The TCR comes from a human donor who received an intestinal transplant. In nucleotide form, the sequence is TGTGCCAGCAGCGCCCCCGTGGGTTCCCGATTCACTGAAGCTTTCTTT. This codes for CASSAPVGSRFTEAFF.